Below, 31 T cell receptor beta chains from the same sample are listed, as sequenced in a study of siplizumab effects on memory and regulatory T cells. Sequenced by immunoSEQ multiplex PCR; TCRdb stores in-frame clones only, minus some. The sample lists approximately 82,000 clones; 80% to 90% were seen once. The sample was Tregs sorted from blood. The source of these receptors is a human donor in good health.

The CDR3 DNA sequence: TGTGCCAGCAGAGGTCCAGGGAATACGGGCGAGCAGTACTTC. It translates to CASRGPGNTGEQYF. The V and J genes are TRBV7-9 and TRBJ2-7, with D perhaps TRBD1 (5 bases). The CDR3 spans 14 residues. With 6 bases removed from V and 6 bases from J, the gap between germline ends came to 18 bases. CDR1 is SEHNR, CDR2 FQNEAQ, per germline (reference sequence).

The chain uses TRBV4-2 and TRBJ2-5; no definite D call. The CDR3 extends over 16 amino acids. CDR1 LGHNA and CDR2 YNFKEQ come from the germline V gene. Trimming removed 0 bases from V and 1 base from J, with 12 bases in between. The CDR3 loop reads CASSQDLTESQETQYF. CDR3 nucleotides: TGTGCCAGCAGCCAAGATCTAACGGAGTCCCAAGAGACCCAGTACTTC.

The chain combines TRBV14 with TRBJ1-2; D perhaps matches TRBD1 (6 bases). This CDR3 has 14 residues. Trimming stripped 4 bases from V and 7 bases from J, with 16 bases between. CDR1 is SGHDN and CDR2 is FVKESK in the germline V gene. As DNA, the CDR3 is TGTGCCAGCAGCCTCATACAGGGCGGATCTGGCTACACCTTC. This codes for CASSLIQGGSGYTF. The full variable domain, in which reference TRBV14 and TRBJ1-2 provide the parts outside the CDR3, is EAGVTQFPSHSVIEKGQTVTLRCDPISGHDNLYWYRRVMGKEIKFLLHFVKESKQDESGMPNNRFLAERTGGTYSTLKVQPAELEDSGVYFCASSLIQGGSGYTFGSGTRLTVV.

V usage is TRBV12-5 and J usage is TRBJ2-2, with TRBD2 identical over 16 bases. Trimming took 4 bases from V and 6 from J; bases not matched to a gene: 2. Germline V lookup: CDR1 LGHNT, CDR2 FRNRAP. The CDR3 spans 16 residues. The CDR3 sequence is CASGSGTSGGAGELFF. The CDR3 DNA is TGTGCTAGTGGTTCCGGGACTAGCGGGGGGGCCGGGGAGCTGTTTTTT.

The chain carries TRBV27 and TRBJ1-2; the D gene is possibly TRBD1 (6 bases). V was clipped by 5 bases and J by 4 bases, with 14 bases between them. Looked up from germline, CDR1 is MNHEY and CDR2 is SMNVEV (reference sequence). This CDR3 spans 14 amino acids. CDR3 in amino acids: CASSPLTGTYGYTF. In nucleotides, the CDR3 is TGTGCCAGCAGTCCCCTTACAGGGACCTATGGCTACACCTTC.

The J gene is TRBJ1-4, the V gene TRBV5-6; unclear D gene. CDR1 is SGHDT, CDR2 YYEEEE, per germline. Trimming took 6 bases from V and 7 from J, leaving 7 bases between them. The CDR3 covers 11 residues. CDR3 sequence reads: CASTDAEKLFF. The CDR3 DNA is TGTGCCAGCACCGATGCTGAAAAACTGTTTTTT.

The CDR3 DNA reads TGTGCCTGGAGTGTACGGAGACGCTCCGACCAAGAGACCCAGTACTTC. This translates into CAWSVRRRSDQETQYF. The chain employs TRBV30 and TRBJ2-5; D gene unclear. Germline values: CDR1 GTSNPN, CDR2 SVGIG (reference sequence). V dropped 0 bases and J dropped 0 bases, with 14 bases sitting between them. The CDR3 covers 16 residues.

V usage is TRBV6-1 and J usage is TRBJ1-1; D is possibly TRBD1 (6 bases). Trimming took 5 bases from V and 0 from J, leaving 13 bases between them. Germline V gives CDR1 MNHNS, CDR2 SASEGT. This CDR3 is 15 amino acids long. The CDR3 nucleotides are TGTGCCAGCAGTCCTAGGACAGACATGAACACTGAAGCTTTCTTT. This encodes CASSPRTDMNTEAFF.

CDR3 bases: TGTGCCAGCAGTGGCATGGGGGGGGGCCGTGGCTACACCTTC. This translates into CASSGMGGGRGYTF. J is TRBJ1-2 and V is TRBV6-1, with D possibly TRBD1 on 6 matching bases. CDR1 MNHNS and CDR2 SASEGT come from the germline V gene. The CDR3 runs 14 residues. The V gene lost 4 bases and the J gene lost 7 bases, with 16 bases spanning the gap.

The rearrangement uses TRBV21-1 and TRBJ2-6. TRBV21-1 is described as a pseudogene. CDR3 size: 18 residues. CDR3: CASSKGAREHSGANVLTF. The CDR3 DNA reads TGTGCCAGCAGCAAAGGGGCCAGGGAGCACTCTGGGGCCAACGTCCTGACTTTC.

The V and J genes are TRBV7-2 and TRBJ1-5; D uncertain. This CDR3 has 12 amino acids. The V end lost 5 bases, the J end lost 7 bases, and 9 bases lay between the germline ends. From germline, CDR1 is SGHTA and CDR2 FQGNSA. The CDR3 DNA reads TGTGCCAGCAGCGCAGGTGGCCAGCCCCAGCATTTT. Translating gives CASSAGGQPQHF. The complete variable domain, with remaining parts taken from reference TRBV7-2 and TRBJ1-5, reads GAGVSQSPSNKVTEKGKDVELRCDPISGHTALYWYRQSLGQGLEFLIYFQGNSAPDKSGLPSDRFSAERTGGSVSTLTIQRTQQEDSAVYLCASSAGGQPQHFGDGTRLSIL.

V and J are TRBV7-9 and TRBJ1-1; tentatively, D is TRBD1 (5 bases). V was cut by 1 base and J by 0 bases, with 6 bases left in between. CDR1 SEHNR and CDR2 FQNEAQ come from the germline V gene (reference sequence). The CDR3 consists of 14 residues. CDR3 sequence (DNA): TGTGCCAGCAGCTTAGGGGGGGTGAACACTGAAGCTTTCTTT. Amino acid sequence: CASSLGGVNTEAFF. Together with reference TRBV7-9 and TRBJ1-1, the CDR3 gives the full variable domain: DTGVSQNPRHKITKRGQNVTFRCDPISEHNRLYWYRQTLGQGPEFLTYFQNEAQLEKSRLLSDRFSAERPKGSFSTLEIQRTEQGDSAMYLCASSLGGVNTEAFFGQGTRLTVV.

This clone came up a few times. This chain links TRBV7-2 with TRBJ1-6; D is unclear. CDR3 length: 18 amino acids. The V gene lost 2 bases and the J gene lost 4 bases, with 18 bases spanning the gap. The germline CDR1 and CDR2 sequences are SGHTA and FQGNSA. The CDR3 DNA is TGTGCCAGCAGCTTAACGTTTAAGGGAGCCCTATATAATTCACCCCTCCACTTT. This translates into CASSLTFKGALYNSPLHF. Looking up the rest from reference TRBV7-2 and TRBJ1-6 gives the full variable domain: GAGVSQSPSNKVTEKGKDVELRCDPISGHTALYWYRQSLGQGLEFLIYFQGNSAPDKSGLPSDRFSAERTGGSVSTLTIQRTQQEDSAVYLCASSLTFKGALYNSPLHFGNGTRLTVT.

The chain uses TRBV5-1 and TRBJ1-3, with 8 positions matching TRBD1. The CDR3 extends over 14 amino acids. V lost 4 bases and J lost 4; bases outside the gene matches: 4. CDR1 and CDR2 from the germline V gene are SGHRS and YFSETQ. The CDR3 region has the DNA TGCGCCAGCAGCGCGCAGGGGGCCGGAAACACCATATATTTT. Encoded protein: CASSAQGAGNTIYF.

CDR3 region: CASSPLTGGGEKLFF. The CDR3 DNA is TGTGCCAGTAGTCCCCTGACAGGGGGAGGGGAAAAACTGTTTTTT. The V gene is TRBV19, the J gene TRBJ1-4, with TRBD1 identical over 9 bases. V dropped 5 bases and J dropped 8; count of bases not matched to a gene: 9. Germline loops: CDR1 LNHDA, CDR2 SQIVND (reference sequence). CDR3 length: 15 amino acids.

This clone was counted once. The chain couples TRBV6-6 to TRBJ2-5, with 12 bases matching TRBD2. CDR1 is MNHNY, CDR2 SVGAGI, per germline (reference sequence). CDR3 length: 15 residues. V lost 5 bases to trimming and J lost 5 bases; unmatched junction nucleotides: 6. The CDR3 region has the DNA TGTGCCAGCAGTCCTCGACTAGCGGGGGTCGAGACCCAGTACTTC. Translated, it gives CASSPRLAGVETQYF.

V usage is TRBV6-5 and J usage is TRBJ1-6; D call uncertain. V was pared by 7 bases and J by 5 bases, with 12 bases between. This CDR3 has 14 amino acids. Germline V gene data show CDR1 as MNHEY and CDR2 as SVGAGI. The CDR3, as DNA: TGTGCCAGCACCCACCGAGGAGATAATTCACCCCTCCACTTT. Residues: CASTHRGDNSPLHF.

The gene calls are TRBV20-1 and TRBJ2-1; D perhaps matches TRBD2 (6 bases). There are 11 residues in the CDR3. The germline gives CDR1 DFQATT, CDR2 SNEGSKA (reference sequence). V lost 3 bases, J lost 10 bases, and 10 bases lay in between. CDR3 nucleotide sequence: TGCAGTGCTAGGCGGGGCTGGGAGCAGTTCTTC. It is translated as CSARRGWEQFF.

The chain couples TRBV25-1 to TRBJ1-4; TRBD1 aligns across 7 bases. The CDR3 runs to 16 residues. After removal of 1 base from V and 5 bases from J, the junction contained 7 bases not matched to a gene. Germline V gives CDR1 MGHDK, CDR2 SYGVNS. The CDR3 spells CASSESHRGLNEKLFF. Here the CDR3 DNA reads TGTGCCAGCAGTGAATCCCACAGGGGTCTCAATGAAAAACTGTTTTTT. Full variable domain (missing parts from reference TRBV25-1 and TRBJ1-4): EADIYQTPRYLVIGTGKKITLECSQTMGHDKMYWYQQDPGMELHLIHYSYGVNSTEKGDLSSESTVSRIRTEHFPLTLESARPSHTSQYLCASSESHRGLNEKLFFGSGTQLSVL.

This clone came up once. The CDR3 sequence: CASRDRGRANTGELFF. The CDR3 DNA sequence: TGTGCCAGCCGGGACAGGGGAAGAGCGAACACCGGGGAGCTGTTTTTT. The chain employs TRBV5-4 and TRBJ2-2; TRBD1 matches 10 bases. The V gene end was trimmed by 7 bases and the J gene end by 0 bases; junction bases not matched to a gene: 6. The CDR3 loop spans 16 amino acids. Per germline, CDR1 SGHNT and CDR2 YYREEE (reference sequence). Combining the CDR3 with reference TRBV5-4 and TRBJ2-2 gives the whole variable domain ETGVTQSPTHLIKTRGQQVTLRCSSQSGHNTVSWYQQALGQGPQFIFQYYREEENGRGNFPPRFSGLQFPNYSSELNVNALELDDSALYLCASRDRGRANTGELFFGEGSRLTVL.

The chain has TRBV6-5 and TRBJ2-2, with 7 bases matching TRBD2. Germline V gene lookup returns CDR1 MNHEY and CDR2 SVGAGI. V shed 0 bases and J 7 bases; nucleotides not matched to a gene: 5. The CDR3 runs to 15 residues. The CDR3 sequence is CASSYSRGIYGELFF. The CDR3 coding sequence is TGTGCCAGCAGTTACTCGCGGGGGATCTACGGGGAGCTGTTTTTT.

The chain is built from TRBV19 and TRBJ1-2, with D possibly matching TRBD1 (6 bases). CDR1 is LNHDA and CDR2 is SQIVND in the germline V gene (reference sequence). The ends were cut back, 9 bases at V and 4 bases at J, with 15 bases in the middle. The CDR3 is 13 residues long. The DNA of the CDR3 is TGTGCCAGGGGACACGGATCTTTCTATGGCTACACCTTC. As protein: CARGHGSFYGYTF.

The chain joins TRBV28 to TRBJ1-2; 9 positions match TRBD1. J lost 7 bases, V lost 5 bases, and 11 bases had no gene match. This CDR3 is 15 amino acids long. Germline CDR1 MDHEN, CDR2 SYDVKM. The CDR3 protein is CASSPRDRVLSGYTF. DNA of the CDR3: TGTGCCAGCAGTCCGAGGGACAGGGTACTCAGTGGCTACACCTTC.

The chain couples TRBV5-4 to TRBJ2-1; D is uncertain. Per the germline V gene, CDR1 is SGHNT and CDR2 is YYREEE (reference sequence). V was trimmed by 4 bases and J by 0 bases, leaving 11 bases between them. The length of the CDR3 is 15 residues. In nucleotides, the CDR3 is TGTGCCAGCAGCAGATGGGCGGCCTCCTACAATGAGCAGTTCTTC. Translation: CASSRWAASYNEQFF.

CDR3 coding DNA: TGTGCCAGCAGCTTGGGGACAGGGGCGGCGGAAAAACTGTTTTTT. It codes for CASSLGTGAAEKLFF. The chain links TRBV5-6 to TRBJ1-4; 9 bases fit TRBD1. This CDR3 has 15 residues. CDR1 SGHDT and CDR2 YYEEEE come from the germline V gene. V lost 0 bases to trimming and J lost 8 bases; unmatched junction nucleotides: 5. The full variable domain, its missing parts supplied by reference TRBV5-6 and TRBJ1-4, is DAGVTQSPTHLIKTRGQQVTLRCSPKSGHDTVSWYQQALGQGPQFIFQYYEEEERQRGNFPDRFSGHQFPNYSSELNVNALLLGDSALYLCASSLGTGAAEKLFFGSGTQLSVL.

CDR3 residues: CASSDSGGTEAFF. In DNA form, the CDR3 reads TGTGCCAGCAGTGATTCCGGGGGCACTGAAGCTTTCTTT. V and J are TRBV6-4 and TRBJ1-1; a weak D match, TRBD1 (5 bases). Germline V gene lookup returns CDR1 MRHNA and CDR2 SNTAGT. This CDR3 has 13 residues. V lost 3 bases and J lost 4, with 9 bases in between.

CDR3 coding DNA: TGTGCCAGCAGTTCGTCGGGGGCGTATAATTCACCCCTCCACTTT. Protein sequence: CASSSSGAYNSPLHF. The rearrangement links TRBV27 to TRBJ1-6; perhaps TRBD1 as D (6 bases). Germline-derived CDR1 and CDR2 are MNHEY and SMNVEV (reference sequence). The CDR3 is 15 residues long. The V gene lost 4 bases and the J gene lost 4 bases, with 11 bases spanning the gap.

The J gene is TRBJ1-3, the V gene TRBV28, with D perhaps matching TRBD1 (5 bases). The CDR3 is made up of 16 amino acids. V shed 8 bases and J shed 0 bases, with 17 bases lying between them. Germline V gives CDR1 MDHEN, CDR2 SYDVKM. The CDR3 region has the DNA TGTGCCAGCCCACCCCCAGGCGGGGGCTCTGGAAACACCATATATTTT. Its translation is CASPPPGGGSGNTIYF.

The table lists this clone with a count of one. The genes are TRBV19 and TRBJ1-3; TRBD1 might be the D (6 bases). Trimming stripped 2 bases from V and 4 bases from J, with 12 bases between. The CDR3 is 15 residues long. Germline lookup yields CDR1 LNHDA and CDR2 SQIVND (reference sequence). CDR3 amino acids: CASSILRGAGNTIYF. CDR3 in DNA: TGTGCCAGTAGTATATTGAGGGGGGCCGGAAACACCATATATTTT.

The V and J genes are TRBV29-1 and TRBJ2-5; D not certain. V was clipped by 6 bases and J by 2 bases, with 16 bases between them. In germline, CDR1 is SQVTM, CDR2 ANQGSEA. There are 14 residues in the CDR3. CDR3: CSVALPPLQETQYF. In nucleotides, the CDR3 is TGCAGCGTCGCGCTGCCCCCCCTGCAAGAGACCCAGTACTTC.

The chain carries TRBV5-6 and TRBJ1-2; 7 bases map to TRBD1. The CDR3 is 13 amino acids. Germline CDR1 reads SGHDT; CDR2 reads YYEEEE. V shed 5 bases and J 8 bases; nucleotides not matched to a gene: 9. In nucleotides, the CDR3 is TGTGCCAGCAGGTACCGGGACAGTTCAGGCTACACCTTC. The encoded protein is CASRYRDSSGYTF.